A selection of T cell receptor beta chains follows, all from one sample in a study of graft-versus-host responses after intestinal transplantation. Their recognized antigens are unknown. Some clones are missing from TCRdb's copy, which holds only in-frame ones; the method was immunoSEQ multiplex PCR. The data show 95,000 to 130,000 clones, roughly nine tenths seen once. Sequencing was performed on unstimulated CD4+ T cells sorted from spleen or lymph node cells, taken before intestinal transplant. The receptors derive from a human donor who received an intestinal transplant. The CDR3 runs from the conserved cysteine through the conserved F or W. The D gene is left open where the match is weak. Size is omitted from some rows. Given values are once, few, many or a class for expanded clones.

TRBJ2-7,once,TRBD2,TRBV27,CASSSSSLAGVVSGQYF,TGTGCCAGCAGTTCCTCCTCCTTAGCGGGAGTGGTGTCTGGGCAGTACTTC
TRBJ2-7,.,.,TRBV19,CASSIADSSYEQYF,TGTGCCAGTAGTATCGCGGACTCCTCCTACGAGCAGTACTTC
TRBJ1-4,few,TRBD1,TRBV15,CATSGRQGAKHEKLFF,TGTGCCACCAGCGGTAGACAGGGAGCAAAACACGAAAAACTGTTTTTT
TRBJ2-2,.,.,TRBV19,CASSLETGLHGELFF,TGTGCCAGTAGTTTGGAGACAGGCTTGCACGGGGAGCTGTTTTTT
TRBJ1-2,.,.,TRBV18,CASSPPSTANYGYTF,TGTGCCAGCTCACCACCCTCGACTGCTAACTATGGCTACACCTTC
TRBJ1-4,.,TRBD1,TRBV30,CAWRRGQIQNEKLFF,TGTGCCTGGCGGCGGGGACAGATACAAAATGAAAAACTGTTTTTT
TRBJ2-1,.,.,TRBV7-2,CASSRTVSSYNEQFF,TGTGCCAGCAGCCGGACTGTTAGCTCCTACAATGAGCAGTTCTTC
TRBJ2-1,.,.,TRBV30,CAWSVRIGGGYNEQFF,TGTGCCTGGAGTGTCCGGATCGGGGGAGGTTACAATGAGCAGTTCTTC
TRBJ2-6,once,TRBD1,TRBV18,CASSPDRVNGANVLTF,TGTGCCAGCTCACCAGACAGGGTAAATGGGGCCAACGTCCTGACTTTC
TRBJ2-7,.,.,TRBV28,CASKEGSGEQYF,TGTGCCAGCAAAGAAGGGTCGGGAGAGCAGTACTTC
TRBJ2-6,.,.,TRBV6-5,CASSPVSSGANVLTF,TGTGCCAGCAGTCCCGTTTCCTCTGGGGCCAACGTCCTGACTTTC
TRBJ1-1,.,.,TRBV18,CASSPPKPIGALNTEAFF,TGTGCCAGCTCACCACCGAAGCCTATTGGGGCTTTGAACACTGAAGCTTTCTTT
TRBJ2-3,.,TRBD2,TRBV10-1,CASSQASGAWDTQYF,TGCGCCAGCAGTCAAGCTAGCGGGGCCTGGGATACGCAGTATTTT
TRBJ1-5,.,.,TRBV28,CASSQPLRGDQNHF,TGTGCCAGCAGTCAACCCCTCCGGGGGGACCAAAATCATTTT
TRBJ1-1,.,.,TRBV7-3,CASSPDSNTEAFF,TGTGCCAGCAGCCCGGACTCGAACACTGAAGCTTTCTTT
TRBJ2-1,.,TRBD1,TRBV9,CASSPSGQGAYEQFF,TGTGCCAGCAGCCCTTCCGGACAGGGGGCCTATGAGCAGTTCTTC
TRBJ2-1,.,TRBD2,TRBV13,CASSSHTLGLAGRGNEQFF,TGTGCCAGCAGCTCACACACCCTCGGACTAGCGGGCCGGGGGAATGAGCAGTTCTTC
TRBJ2-7,.,.,TRBV28,CASSLYGAPSYEQYF,TGTGCCAGCAGTTTATATGGGGCCCCATCCTACGAGCAGTACTTC
TRBJ2-3,.,.,TRBV5-1,CASRPTSPSGTDTQYF,TGCGCCAGCAGACCGACTAGTCCCTCCGGCACAGATACGCAGTATTTT
TRBJ2-1,.,TRBD2,TRBV5-1,CASSLDAGTSVPYEQFF,TGCGCCAGCAGCTTAGACGCCGGGACTAGCGTACCTTATGAGCAGTTCTTC
TRBJ2-4,once,.,TRBV15,CATSRDPSNIQYF,TGTGCCACCAGCAGAGATCCCTCAAACATTCAGTACTTC
TRBJ2-3,.,TRBD2,TRBV6-1,CASKQREGRTQYF,TGTGCCAGCAAGCAGCGGGAGGGCCGCACGCAGTATTTT
TRBJ1-2,.,.,TRBV15,CATSRDTGRGYRGGYTF,TGTGCCACCAGCAGAGATACGGGAAGAGGTTATAGAGGCGGCTACACCTTC
TRBJ1-5,.,.,TRBV2,CASRKRGPGANSGNQPQHF,TGTGCCAGCAGAAAACGTGGGCCAGGGGCTAACTCTGGCAATCAGCCCCAGCATTTT
TRBJ2-5,once,TRBD2,TRBV11-2,CASSLVALAGQETQYF,TGTGCCAGCAGCTTAGTGGCTCTAGCGGGACAGGAGACCCAGTACTTC
TRBJ1-2,.,.,TRBV6-5,CASTLSRREGNGYTF,TGTGCCAGCACCCTCAGCCGGAGGGAAGGAAATGGCTACACCTTC
TRBJ1-1,.,.,TRBV5-1,CASSLGGPVVGATEAFF,TGCGCCAGCAGCTTGGGAGGTCCGGTAGTGGGGGCCACTGAAGCTTTCTTT
TRBJ2-1,.,TRBD2,TRBV5-1,CASSLVSLAGANEQFF,TGCGCCAGCAGCTTGGTCTCGCTAGCGGGAGCCAATGAGCAGTTCTTC
TRBJ2-1,.,TRBD1,TRBV7-9,CASSSPGQGNEQFF,TGTGCCAGCAGCTCTCCGGGACAGGGGAATGAGCAGTTCTTC
TRBJ2-1,.,.,TRBV20-1,CSFNGRHEQFF,TGCAGTTTTAACGGGAGACATGAGCAGTTCTTC
TRBJ2-2,.,.,TRBV5-1,CASSLAAGYPGELFF,TGCGCCAGCAGCTTGGCCGCAGGGTATCCCGGGGAGCTGTTTTTT
TRBJ2-1,.,TRBD2,TRBV25-1,CASSGESALAGFYNEQFF,TGTGCCAGCAGTGGCGAATCGGCTTTAGCGGGATTTTACAATGAGCAGTTCTTC
TRBJ2-2,once,TRBD1,TRBV6-5,CASRPGGSGGELFF,TGTGCCAGCAGACCAGGGGGCAGCGGCGGGGAGCTGTTTTTT
TRBJ2-3,.,TRBD2,TRBV5-1,CASRTTSGGSDTQYF,TGCGCCAGCAGAACGACTAGCGGGGGGTCTGATACGCAGTATTTT
TRBJ2-2,.,.,TRBV7-3,CASSRGDTGELFF,TGTGCCAGCAGCCGAGGAGACACCGGGGAGCTGTTTTTT
TRBJ2-2,.,TRBD1,TRBV2,CASIGTGGTGELFF,TGTGCCAGCATTGGGACAGGAGGCACCGGGGAGCTGTTTTTT
TRBJ2-1,.,TRBD2,TRBV2,CASSEQVGGLKAFF,TGTGCCAGCAGTGAACAAGTGGGGGGACTAAAGGCGTTCTTC
TRBJ1-2,.,TRBD1,TRBV6-5,CASRSTGTANYGYTF,TGTGCCAGCAGATCGACCGGGACAGCTAACTATGGCTACACCTTC
TRBJ1-2,.,TRBD1,TRBV29-1,CSALGQSGYGYTF,TGCAGCGCTCTGGGACAGTCGGGCTATGGCTACACCTTC
TRBJ1-6,few,TRBD1,TRBV25-1,CASSVARGDSPLHF,TGTGCCAGCAGTGTCGCCAGGGGGGATTCACCCCTCCACTTT
TRBJ1-2,.,.,TRBV5-6,CASSLIYSPSVRYTF,TGTGCCAGCAGCTTGATCTACAGCCCTTCCGTTCGCTACACCTTC
TRBJ1-1,.,.,TRBV11-2,CASSLSRATEAFF,TGTGCCAGCAGCTTGTCACGAGCGACTGAAGCTTTCTTT
TRBJ1-2,.,.,TRBV6-5,CASSYSTVRGDYGYTF,TGTGCCAGCAGTTACTCGACGGTACGGGGGGACTATGGCTACACCTTC
TRBJ1-4,.,.,TRBV30,CAWSVGHSNEKLFF,TGTGCCTGGAGTGTTGGACACTCTAATGAAAAACTGTTTTTT
TRBJ2-5,once,.,TRBV29-1,CSVPVQETQYF,TGCAGCGTTCCGGTCCAAGAGACCCAGTACTTC
TRBJ2-7,.,TRBD1,TRBV10-3,CAISGQVGTGAYEQYF,TGTGCCATCAGCGGGCAGGTGGGGACAGGGGCCTACGAGCAGTACTTC
TRBJ1-5,.,.,TRBV10-2,CASSGQGGDQPQHF,TGCGCCAGCAGCGGTCAAGGAGGGGATCAGCCCCAGCATTTT
TRBJ2-3,.,.,TRBV9,CAGSVGFGGRSDTQYF,TGTGCCGGCAGCGTGGGTTTCGGGGGGCGTTCAGATACGCAGTATTTT
TRBJ1-3,.,.,TRBV28,CASSVARGSGNTIYF,TGTGCCAGCAGTGTCGCCAGGGGCTCTGGAAACACCATATATTTT
TRBJ2-3,.,.,TRBV28,CASSLRTISTDTQYF,TGTGCCAGCAGCCTTAGGACAATTAGCACAGATACGCAGTATTTT
TRBJ2-1,.,TRBD2,TRBV28,CASSTLAGGPYNEQFF,TGTGCCAGCAGTACACTAGCGGGAGGGCCGTACAATGAGCAGTTCTTC
TRBJ2-1,.,.,TRBV13,CASSLDGRRNYNEQFF,TGTGCCAGCAGCTTAGATGGCAGAAGAAACTACAATGAGCAGTTCTTC
TRBJ2-7,.,TRBD1,TRBV5-1,CASSLGDRGYYEQYF,TGCGCCAGCAGCTTGGGTGACAGGGGATATTACGAGCAGTACTTC
TRBJ1-2,.,.,TRBV29-1,CSVAGGEDYGYTF,TGCAGCGTTGCGGGGGGAGAGGACTATGGCTACACCTTC
TRBJ2-2,.,TRBD2,TRBV30,CAWSVLQRGGRELFF,TGTGCCTGGAGTGTACTCCAGCGGGGCGGCCGGGAGCTGTTTTTT
TRBJ2-1,few,TRBD1,TRBV2,CATQGLDGTGSSKQFF,TGTGCCACACAAGGCCTAGACGGGACAGGGAGTAGCAAGCAGTTCTTC
TRBJ2-3,once,TRBD2,TRBV5-1,CASSGTSAVDTQYF,TGCGCCAGCAGCGGGACTAGCGCCGTAGATACGCAGTATTTT
TRBJ1-2,.,.,TRBV7-9,CASRFGFGDFGYTF,TGTGCCAGCAGATTTGGGTTTGGGGACTTTGGCTACACCTTC